A single sample is the source of the 12 T cell receptor beta chains below, sequenced in a study of blood T cell repertoires in COVID-19. Produced via immunoSEQ multiplex PCR; TCRdb's table is partial and in-frame only. The data contain approximately 220,000 clones, just under 85% of them singletons. Input material: PBMCs or T cells enriched from blood (not recorded which). All receptors derive from a middle-aged woman with acute COVID-19.

This clone was seen a single time. The CDR3 coding sequence is TGTGCCAGCAGCTTAGATCAGGCAATGGTTGAGCAGTTCTTC. Protein: CASSLDQAMVEQFF. V is TRBV7-2 and J is TRBJ2-1; no clear D. This CDR3 comprises 14 residues. The germline V gene has CDR1 SGHTA and CDR2 FQGNSA. V was trimmed by 1 base and J by 9 bases, leaving 13 bases between them. Full variable domain (missing parts from reference TRBV7-2 and TRBJ2-1): GAGVSQSPSNKVTEKGKDVELRCDPISGHTALYWYRQSLGQGLEFLIYFQGNSAPDKSGLPSDRFSAERTGGSVSTLTIQRTQQEDSAVYLCASSLDQAMVEQFFGPGTRLTVL.

V gene TRBV4-2 combines with J gene TRBJ2-1; D is possibly TRBD1 (6 bases). Germline V gene data show CDR1 as LGHNA and CDR2 as YNFKEQ. Trimming pared 1 base from V and 4 bases from J, leaving 17 bases between. This CDR3 comprises 17 residues. The CDR3 here is CASSQGTPVQGYNEQFF. CDR3 nucleotides: TGTGCCAGCAGCCAAGGTACACCCGTCCAGGGGTACAATGAGCAGTTCTTC.

Note on this clone: The junction and the germline gene differ at one end; a read error may be behind it. The genes are TRBV2 and TRBJ2-7, with 9 bases lining up with TRBD2. The CDR3 is made up of 13 amino acids. Germline values: CDR1 SNHLY, CDR2 FYNNEI. The CDR3, as DNA: TGTGCCAGCAGTGAAAGCGGGGGGTACGGGCAGTACTTC. The encoded protein is CASSESGGYGQYF.

The V gene is TRBV2, the J gene TRBJ2-7, with 11 positions matching TRBD2. V lost 6 bases, J lost 2 bases, and 3 bases stayed unmatched. CDR3 length equals 14 residues. The germline V gene has CDR1 SNHLY and CDR2 FYNNEI. The CDR3 protein is CASSRLAGTYEQYF. CDR3 DNA sequence: TGTGCCAGCAGCCGACTAGCGGGGACCTACGAGCAGTACTTC. Filled out from reference TRBV2 and TRBJ2-7, the complete variable domain reads EPEVTQTPSHQVTQMGQEVILRCVPISNHLYFYWYRQILGQKVEFLVSFYNNEISEKSEIFDDQFSVERPDGSNFTLKIRSTKLEDSAMYFCASSRLAGTYEQYFGPGTRLTVT.

This rearrangement joins TRBV9 to TRBJ2-2, with D unclear. Trimming removed 4 bases at V and 9 bases at J, with 13 bases between. CDR3 length equals 13 residues. Germline values: CDR1 SGDLS, CDR2 YYNGEE. CDR3 sequence reads: CASSSPSVRELFF. For the CDR3, the DNA is TGTGCCAGCAGCTCCCCTTCGGTTAGGGAGCTGTTTTTT. Using reference TRBV9 and TRBJ2-2 for the parts outside the CDR3, the full variable domain is DSGVTQTPKHLITATGQRVTLRCSPRSGDLSVYWYQQSLDQGLQFLIQYYNGEERAKGNILERFSAQQFPDLHSELNLSSLELGDSALYFCASSSPSVRELFFGEGSRLTVL.

This clone was observed a single time. The chain carries TRBV10-2 and TRBJ1-1, with 7 bases that match TRBD1. The CDR3 totals 13 residues. V shed 0 bases and J 8 bases; nucleotides not matched to a gene: 3. CDR1 and CDR2 from the germline V gene are WSHSY and SAAADI. The CDR3 reads CASSESKTGEAFF. The CDR3 bases are TGCGCCAGCAGTGAGTCGAAGACAGGGGAAGCTTTCTTT.

V is TRBV6-5 and J is TRBJ1-4, with D unclear. Deletions cut 8 bases from V and 7 bases from J, with 8 bases between. The CDR3 has 11 amino acids. Germline CDR1 is MNHEY and CDR2 is SVGAGI. Here the CDR3 DNA reads TGTGCCAGCCGGAGCGGTGAAAAACTGTTTTTT. Encoded protein: CASRSGEKLFF.

This chain joins TRBV6-5 and TRBJ2-3, with 9 bases that match TRBD2. There are 14 residues in the CDR3. The germline gives CDR1 MNHEY, CDR2 SVGAGI. Trimming cost V 6 bases and J 0 bases; bases outside gene matches: 1. The CDR3 region has the DNA TGTGCCAGCAGCCTAGCGGGGAGCACAGATACGCAGTATTTT. Encoded protein: CASSLAGSTDTQYF.

V usage is TRBV7-9 and J usage is TRBJ1-4; a weak D match, TRBD1 (6 bases). Germline V CDR1 and CDR2: SEHNR, FQNEAQ (reference sequence). The CDR3 loop spans 14 amino acids. V shed 5 bases and J shed 7 bases, with 14 bases lying between them. CDR3 in DNA: TGTGCCAGCAGCCCCGACAGGAGAGGTGAAAAACTGTTTTTT. Its translation is CASSPDRRGEKLFF.

This clone has more than one count but fewer than ten. The chain is built from TRBV6-5 and TRBJ2-4; a possible D gene is TRBD2 (5 bases). The V end was cut by 0 bases, the J end by 8 bases, with 14 bases between. The CDR3 runs to 15 residues. CDR1 and CDR2 from the germline V gene are MNHEY and SVGAGI. The CDR3 nucleotides are TGTGCCAGCAGTTACTCGAATTTGGTTAGCGACATTCAGTACTTC. It yields the protein CASSYSNLVSDIQYF.

This clone occurred many times. The chain combines TRBV7-6 with TRBJ1-6; TRBD1 might be the D (5 bases). This CDR3 comprises 15 residues. Germline loops: CDR1 SGHVS, CDR2 FNYEAQ. The V gene lost 2 bases and the J gene lost 3 bases, with 8 bases spanning the gap. CDR3 bases: TGTGCCAGCAGCTTAAGGGGAAGCTATAATTCACCCCTCCACTTT. Amino acid sequence: CASSLRGSYNSPLHF.

The chain carries TRBV15 and TRBJ2-3; TRBD2 matches at 8 bases. Unmatched junction bases numbered 5, after V lost 5 bases and J lost 4 bases. Per germline, CDR1 LNHNV and CDR2 YYDKDF (reference sequence). The CDR3 runs 14 residues. CDR3 residues: CATSVGRAADTQYF. CDR3 coding DNA: TGTGCCACCAGCGTCGGGAGGGCCGCAGATACGCAGTATTTT.